This passage covers 4 T cell receptor beta chains from one sample sequenced in a study of blood T cells in healthy people across ages. A second PCR, run for about 6 to 11 cycles, used a sample-barcoded 5' primer plus a J-beta primer mix. MiXCR, run by TCRdb on the 5' RACE reads, gives a single entry per CDR3 protein. The sample lists approximately 490,000 distinct CDR3 sequences, around 24% occurring once. The sample was also linked to a second study, of T cells of mothers and their children.

Sequenced sample: blood. These receptors were taken from a boy between 5 and 17 years old in good health.

The V gene is TRBV25-1, the J gene TRBJ2-3; D is uncertain. V was pared by 2 bases and J by 1 base, with 7 bases between. Germline CDR1 is MGHDK and CDR2 is SYGVNS. CDR3 length: 14 residues. For the CDR3, the DNA is TGTGCCAGCAGTGAAGTAGAACGCACAGATACGCAGTATTTT. This sequence encodes CASSEVERTDTQYF.

This sequence joins TRBV20-1 and TRBJ2-7, with D perhaps matching TRBD2 (7 bases). Deletions cut 6 bases from V and 3 bases from J, with 12 bases between. The CDR3 length is 12 residues. Germline V gene sequence: CDR1 DFQATT, CDR2 SNEGSKA (reference sequence). CDR3 loop: CSAAGHLYEQYF. DNA for the CDR3: TGCAGTGCAGCGGGACACCTCTACGAGCAGTACTTC.

This clonotype has a handful of counts. The V call is TRBV18, the J call TRBJ1-4; D is uncertain. Deletions cut 0 bases from V and 3 bases from J, with 8 bases between. The V gene's germline CDR1 is KGHSH and CDR2 LQKENI. The CDR3 has 15 amino acids. The CDR3 protein is CASSPPTGPNEKLFF. CDR3 in DNA: TGTGCCAGCTCACCACCGACTGGTCCTAATGAAAAACTGTTTTTT.

CDR3 DNA: TGTGCCAGCAGAGCTTACACCTCGGGTGGGGAGACCCAGTACTTC. Translating it yields CASRAYTSGGETQYF. The chain links TRBV7-9 to TRBJ2-5; D uncertain. The CDR3 spans 15 residues. The ends were cut back, 6 bases at V and 5 bases at J, with 19 bases in the middle. Germline loops: CDR1 SEHNR, CDR2 FQNEAQ (reference sequence). The entire variable domain, with the rest obtained from reference TRBV7-9 and TRBJ2-5, is as follows: DTGVSQNPRHKITKRGQNVTFRCDPISEHNRLYWYRQTLGQGPEFLTYFQNEAQLEKSRLLSDRFSAERPKGSFSTLEIQRTEQGDSAMYLCASRAYTSGGETQYFGPGTRLLVL.